The 20 T cell receptor beta chains listed next were all sequenced from one sample in a study of technical replicates of blood from a handful of donors. Sequenced by immunoSEQ multiplex PCR; TCRdb stores in-frame clones only, minus some. The profile covers approximately 81,000 clones, with about 81% appearing a single time and around 4% taken by the ten largest. Material for sequencing was PBMCs. All receptors derive from a human donor in good health. Some clones in this sample may be carry-over from other donors' samples.

V and J are TRBV14 and TRBJ2-1; 7 bases fit TRBD2. This CDR3 region has 13 residues. Germline V gives CDR1 SGHDN, CDR2 FVKESK. With 5 bases clipped from V and 6 bases from J, the junction kept 4 bases outside the gene matches. The CDR3 region has the DNA TGTGCCAGCAGCAAGGAGCGGGGCAATGAGCAGTTCTTC. Encoded protein: CASSKERGNEQFF.

This clone was observed a few times. The V gene is TRBV7-7, the J gene TRBJ2-2; a possible D gene is TRBD1 (6 bases). V gave up 5 bases and J gave up 5 bases, with 15 bases separating them. The germline V gene encodes CDR1 SSHAT and CDR2 FNYEAQ (reference sequence). The CDR3 is 15 amino acids. As DNA, the CDR3 is TGTGCCAGCAGCCCCGGCAGGGGCGGAACCGGGGAGCTGTTTTTT. Translation: CASSPGRGGTGELFF.

The rearrangement uses TRBV6-1 and TRBJ2-1; 10 bases fit TRBD2. The CDR3 spans 15 residues. The V gene's germline CDR1 is MNHNS and CDR2 SASEGT. The ends lost 11 bases at V and 10 bases at J; junction bases unmatched: 17. The CDR3 DNA reads TGTGCCGGAACGATGGGGCTAGCGGGAGATGGGGAGCAGTTCTTC. It specifies CAGTMGLAGDGEQFF.

The J gene is TRBJ2-3, the V gene TRBV10-3; no clear D gene. V lost 0 bases and J lost 0, with 7 bases in between. Germline V lookup: CDR1 ENHRY, CDR2 SYGVKD. The CDR3 runs 15 residues. The CDR3 nucleotides are TGTGCCATCAGTGAGTCGGCAAAAAGCACAGATACGCAGTATTTT. Translated, it gives CAISESAKSTDTQYF.

This chain connects TRBV28 to TRBJ1-6, with D tentatively TRBD1 (6 bases). The CDR3 covers 12 residues. Per germline, CDR1 MDHEN and CDR2 SYDVKM. Trimming pared 7 bases from V and 19 bases from J, leaving 20 bases between. CDR3 region: CASTDRPGQAHF. The CDR3 bases are TGTGCCAGCACCGATAGACCGGGACAAGCTCACTTT.

This clone showed up just a few times. The V call is TRBV28, the J call TRBJ2-5, with D possibly matching TRBD1 (5 bases). This CDR3 has 15 amino acids. Trimming pared 6 bases from V and 4 bases from J, leaving 18 bases between. Germline assignment: CDR1 MDHEN and CDR2 SYDVKM. The CDR3 region is CASSAFQGRVETQYF. The DNA for the CDR3 is TGTGCCAGCAGCGCCTTCCAGGGTCGTGTAGAGACCCAGTACTTC.

The chain couples TRBV7-2 to TRBJ2-7; 8 positions match TRBD2. The V and J ends lost 3 bases and 0 bases, in that order; junction bases with no gene match: 10. The germline V gene has CDR1 SGHTA and CDR2 FQGNSA. The CDR3 has 17 residues. CDR3 DNA: TGTGCCAGCAGCTTTCCCTTTAGCGGGACTATCTCCTACGAGCAGTACTTC. As protein: CASSFPFSGTISYEQYF.

This chain joins TRBV4-1 and TRBJ1-2, with 9 positions matching TRBD1. CDR1 is MGHRA and CDR2 is YSYEKL in the germline V gene. V dropped 4 bases and J dropped 8; count of bases not matched to a gene: 17. There are 17 residues in the CDR3. This chain's CDR3 is CASSPDSGQGPVAGYTF. DNA for the CDR3: TGCGCCAGCAGCCCGGATTCAGGACAGGGGCCGGTGGCAGGCTACACCTTC.

This clone has just a few counts. The V gene is TRBV28, the J gene TRBJ1-5, with 7 bases identical to TRBD1. Trimming cost V 4 bases and J 7 bases; bases outside gene matches: 10. The CDR3 runs 15 residues. The V gene's germline CDR1 is MDHEN and CDR2 SYDVKM. CDR3 sequence: CASSSGTWTGQPQHF. As DNA, the CDR3 is TGTGCCAGCAGTTCCGGGACTTGGACAGGACAGCCCCAGCATTTT.

The genes are TRBV6-5 and TRBJ1-3; 9 bases are shared with TRBD1. Germline CDR1 MNHEY, CDR2 SVGAGI. This CDR3 region has 15 residues. After removal of 5 bases from V and 2 bases from J, the junction contained 4 bases not matched to a gene. The CDR3 DNA is TGTGCCAGCAGTATCTACAGGGGGCCTGGAAACACCATATATTTT. The encoded protein is CASSIYRGPGNTIYF.

The genes are TRBV27 and TRBJ2-1; no firm D call. In germline, CDR1 is MNHEY, CDR2 SMNVEV (reference sequence). The CDR3 runs 16 residues. V was shortened by 4 bases and J by 5 bases, with 18 bases between the two germline ends. CDR3 bases: TGTGCCAGCAGTTCCCGAGCTTGGTCTAAGAACAATGAGCAGTTCTTC. It yields the protein CASSSRAWSKNNEQFF.

The chain recombines TRBV11-3 with TRBJ1-1; D unresolved. V lost 8 bases, J lost 1 base, and 8 bases lay in between. Looked up from germline, CDR1 is SGHNT and CDR2 is YENEEA. The CDR3 totals 12 residues. In DNA form, the CDR3 reads TGTGCCAGCTCTGCCGGGAACACTGAAGCTTTCTTT. It translates to CASSAGNTEAFF.

The V gene is TRBV19, the J gene TRBJ2-2, with a tentative D call TRBD2 (5 bases). Trimming removed 3 bases from V and 3 bases from J, with 11 bases in between. There are 15 residues in the CDR3. Germline V gene sequence: CDR1 LNHDA, CDR2 SQIVND (reference sequence). CDR3 sequence reads: CASSMPGSYTGELFF. The DNA for the CDR3 is TGTGCCAGTAGTATGCCGGGATCTTACACCGGGGAGCTGTTTTTT.

This clone was counted between two and nine times. J is TRBJ1-6 and V is TRBV10-3, with 9 bases matching TRBD1. This CDR3 has 16 amino acids. The V gene end was trimmed by 6 bases and the J gene end by 9 bases; junction bases not matched to a gene: 12. The V gene's germline CDR1 is ENHRY and CDR2 SYGVKD. DNA for the CDR3: TGTGCCATCAGCCGAGGTCTGGGACAGGGAGGTTCACCCCTCCACTTT. Protein product: CAISRGLGQGGSPLHF.

J is TRBJ2-1 and V is TRBV27, with 8 bases lining up with TRBD2. This CDR3 spans 16 amino acids. After removal of 5 bases from V and 9 bases from J, the junction contained 15 bases not matched to a gene. Germline values: CDR1 MNHEY, CDR2 SMNVEV (reference sequence). The CDR3 coding sequence is TGTGCCAGCAGTCTCACTACCGGGACTAGTGTCTCTGAGCAGTTCTTC. It specifies CASSLTTGTSVSEQFF.

The rearrangement links TRBV9 to TRBJ2-7, with D maybe TRBD2 (5 bases). Germline CDR1 SGDLS, CDR2 YYNGEE. V lost 3 bases and J 9 bases, leaving 13 bases between the germline ends. This CDR3 is 12 amino acids long. CDR3 amino acids: CASSEGASRQYF. The DNA for the CDR3 is TGTGCCAGCAGCGAGGGAGCGTCTCGGCAGTACTTC.

V is TRBV7-9 and J is TRBJ2-3; D might be TRBD2 (6 bases). The germline V gene has CDR1 SEHNR and CDR2 FQNEAQ (reference sequence). Trimming took off 5 bases at V and 0 bases at J, with 15 bases between the two ends. The CDR3 sequence is 16 residues long. The CDR3 nucleotides are TGTGCCAGCAGCCCCGGGGGACCTGTTAGCACAGATACGCAGTATTTT. It specifies CASSPGGPVSTDTQYF.

This rearrangement joins TRBV9 to TRBJ1-2; 7 positions agree with TRBD1. Trimming removed 0 bases from V and 8 bases from J; junction bases left unmatched: 7. CDR1 is SGDLS and CDR2 is YYNGEE in the germline V gene. This CDR3 contains 14 residues. The CDR3 is CASSVGGGEGGYTF. The CDR3 coding sequence is TGTGCCAGCAGCGTAGGAGGGGGCGAGGGGGGCTACACCTTC.

This chain connects TRBV6-4 to TRBJ1-5; no firm D call. Trimming removed 11 bases from V and 6 bases from J, with 11 bases in between. Germline assignment: CDR1 MRHNA and CDR2 SNTAGT. This CDR3 region has 11 residues. The CDR3, as DNA: TGTGCCCGTGAAGAGTTTCAGCCCCAGCATTTT. Translation gives CAREEFQPQHF.

The chain carries TRBV2 and TRBJ1-5, with D possibly matching TRBD1 (5 bases). V gave up 5 bases and J gave up 7 bases, with 15 bases separating them. Germline V gene lookup returns CDR1 SNHLY and CDR2 FYNNEI. This CDR3 comprises 14 residues. CDR3 sequence reads: CASSPRPGVQPQHF. The CDR3 region has the DNA TGTGCCAGCAGTCCCAGGCCGGGGGTACAGCCCCAGCATTTT.